The rows below give T cell receptor beta chains drawn from one sample of a study of cytomegalovirus exposure and HLA in healthy donors. Sequencing used immunoSEQ multiplex PCR; TCRdb keeps in-frame clones, though not all of them. The sample yields about 160,000 clones, 75% to 80% seen once. The sample was PBMCs. The receptors shown here come from a woman in her fifties or sixties in good health and CMV-seropositive. Both conserved end residues are part of each CDR3. Fields, in order: V gene, J gene, CDR3 protein.

V: TRBV5-1
J: TRBJ2-7
CDR3: CASSFLGLAGGGEQYF

V: TRBV6-5
J: TRBJ2-1
CDR3: CASSLDNEQFF

V: TRBV6-5
J: TRBJ1-5
CDR3: CASSYSGGFDQPQHF

V: TRBV6-6
J: TRBJ2-7
CDR3: CASSRDQSYEQYF

V: TRBV6-5
J: TRBJ1-1
CDR3: CASKQGLVNTEAFF

V: TRBV7-2
J: TRBJ1-1
CDR3: CASSTDPTGNTEAFF

V: TRBV7-9
J: TRBJ1-1
CDR3: CASRGTWGEMNTEAFF

V: TRBV7-6
J: TRBJ1-1
CDR3: CASSLALRGTEAFF

V: TRBV5-6
J: TRBJ2-2
CDR3: CASSSRGQAAYSPSGELFF

V: TRBV6-1
J: TRBJ2-5
CDR3: CASSERPREQETQYF

V: TRBV7-9
J: TRBJ2-3
CDR3: CASSPGGGTDTQYF

V: TRBV7-5
J: TRBJ1-4
CDR3: CARSLRDKKPTNEKLFF

V: TRBV27
J: TRBJ2-5
CDR3: CASSSLRGARGVSETQYF

V: TRBV30
J: TRBJ2-7
CDR3: CAWTLTGGEYNSYEQYF

V: TRBV2
J: TRBJ1-4
CDR3: CASNREKLFF

V: TRBV5-4
J: TRBJ2-1
CDR3: CASSLAAASGYNEQFF

V: TRBV28
J: TRBJ1-1
CDR3: CASTPLGTHENTEAFF

V: TRBV28
J: TRBJ2-3
CDR3: CALSGSGGGDTQYF

V: TRBV5-6
J: TRBJ2-5
CDR3: CASSFRDNQETQYF

V: TRBV6-1
J: TRBJ1-5
CDR3: CASRRTGTFNQPQHF

V: TRBV4-1
J: TRBJ2-7
CDR3: CASSLKPGLAGSRSYEQYF

V: TRBV5-6
J: TRBJ2-3
CDR3: CASSLAGWRDTQYF

V: TRBV6-6
J: TRBJ1-2
CDR3: CASSSLDRGDYGYTF

V: TRBV11-2
J: TRBJ2-7
CDR3: CASSLDTEQYF

V: TRBV4-1
J: TRBJ2-7
CDR3: CASSPGRGGPPYEQYF

V: TRBV25-1
J: TRBJ1-2
CDR3: CASSVGLTSNYGYTF

V: TRBV15
J: TRBJ1-1
CDR3: CATSREGSMNTEAFF

V: TRBV6-1
J: TRBJ1-2
CDR3: CALRRGYGYTF

V: TRBV19
J: TRBJ1-1
CDR3: CASRIDRYGEAFF

V: TRBV13
J: TRBJ2-3
CDR3: CASSFGVTNTDTQYF

V: TRBV7-9
J: TRBJ1-1
CDR3: CASSLGVAGYALF

V: TRBV2
J: TRBJ1-2
CDR3: CASSGGGFGGYGYTF

V: TRBV7-9
J: TRBJ1-1
CDR3: CASSWGQENTEAFF

V: TRBV18
J: TRBJ1-5
CDR3: CASSPPDLFNQPQHF

V: TRBV6-5
J: TRBJ2-3
CDR3: CASKGLAVSTDTQYF

V: TRBV7-6
J: TRBJ2-5
CDR3: CASSLRWGGEETQYF

V: TRBV2
J: TRBJ2-2
CDR3: CASNRAGSSTGELFF

V: TRBV9
J: TRBJ1-1
CDR3: CASSPSGGDTEAFF

V: TRBV4-1
J: TRBJ2-5
CDR3: CASSQVTGVSQETQYF

V: TRBV5-1
J: TRBJ1-4
CDR3: CASSLDGTPPKLFF

V: TRBV25-1
J: TRBJ1-6
CDR3: CASSARDSPNSPLHF

V: TRBV4-1
J: TRBJ2-3
CDR3: CASSQGRGALHTDTQYF

V: TRBV7-8
J: TRBJ1-1
CDR3: CASSLGSTTEAFF

V: TRBV9
J: TRBJ1-1
CDR3: CASSVVQGRAFF

V: TRBV2
J: TRBJ1-1
CDR3: CASSEPRPAGGRNTEAFF

V: TRBV10-1
J: TRBJ2-7
CDR3: CASSGGGSGEQYF

V: TRBV28
J: TRBJ1-2
CDR3: CASSWGQSYGYTF

V: TRBV28
J: TRBJ2-1
CDR3: CASRSGGALGNEQFF